A single T cell receptor (beta chain) is shown here with its context. As yet, its antigen is unknown. The record originates from a study of shared clonotypes between healthy human individuals. General study results and limits: Non-shared clonotypes had lower generation probabilities than those shared by all four donors.

This CDR3 has 14 amino acids. Germline V gene sequence: CDR1 LNHDA, CDR2 SQIVND (reference sequence). Trimming left V 10 bases short and J 0 bases short, with 13 bases between. Measured with immunoSEQ multiplex PCR; TCRdb has only the in-frame clones, and not every one. The sample has 600,000 to 800,000 clones, approximately 72% seen once. The chain uses TRBV19 and TRBJ2-4; no reliable D call. This receptor was taken from a woman aged 30 to 39 in good health. Sequencing input: memory CD4+ T cells sorted from blood. As for subset: CD45RA-negative fraction. The CDR3 reads CATAPTLAKNIQYF. The CDR3 DNA is TGTGCCACCGCCCCCACTCTAGCCAAAAACATTCAGTACTTC.